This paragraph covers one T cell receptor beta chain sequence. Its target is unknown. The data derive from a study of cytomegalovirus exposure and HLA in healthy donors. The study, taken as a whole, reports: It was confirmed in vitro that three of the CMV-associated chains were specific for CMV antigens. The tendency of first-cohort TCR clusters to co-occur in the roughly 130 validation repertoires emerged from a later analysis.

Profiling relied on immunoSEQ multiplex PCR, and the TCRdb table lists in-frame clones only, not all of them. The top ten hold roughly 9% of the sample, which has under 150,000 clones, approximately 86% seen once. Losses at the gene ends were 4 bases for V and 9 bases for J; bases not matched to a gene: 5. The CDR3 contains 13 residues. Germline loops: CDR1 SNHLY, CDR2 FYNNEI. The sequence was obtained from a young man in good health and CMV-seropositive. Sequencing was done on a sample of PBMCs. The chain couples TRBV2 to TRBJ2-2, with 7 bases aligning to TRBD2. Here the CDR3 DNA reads TGTGCCAGCAGTGGGGCGGGGGTTCGGGAGCTGTTTTTT. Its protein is CASSGAGVRELFF.